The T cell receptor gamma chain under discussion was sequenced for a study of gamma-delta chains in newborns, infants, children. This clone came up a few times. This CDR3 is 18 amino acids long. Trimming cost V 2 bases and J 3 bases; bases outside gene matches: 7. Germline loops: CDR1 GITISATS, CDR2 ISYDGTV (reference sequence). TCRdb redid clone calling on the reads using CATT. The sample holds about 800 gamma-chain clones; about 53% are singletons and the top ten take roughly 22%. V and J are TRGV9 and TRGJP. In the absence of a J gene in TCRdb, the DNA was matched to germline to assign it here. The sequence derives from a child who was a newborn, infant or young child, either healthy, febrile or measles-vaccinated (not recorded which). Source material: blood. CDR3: CALWEATLQELGKKIKVF. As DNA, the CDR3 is TGTGCCTTGTGGGAGGCGACCCTGCAAGAGTTGGGCAAAAAAATCAAGGTATTT.